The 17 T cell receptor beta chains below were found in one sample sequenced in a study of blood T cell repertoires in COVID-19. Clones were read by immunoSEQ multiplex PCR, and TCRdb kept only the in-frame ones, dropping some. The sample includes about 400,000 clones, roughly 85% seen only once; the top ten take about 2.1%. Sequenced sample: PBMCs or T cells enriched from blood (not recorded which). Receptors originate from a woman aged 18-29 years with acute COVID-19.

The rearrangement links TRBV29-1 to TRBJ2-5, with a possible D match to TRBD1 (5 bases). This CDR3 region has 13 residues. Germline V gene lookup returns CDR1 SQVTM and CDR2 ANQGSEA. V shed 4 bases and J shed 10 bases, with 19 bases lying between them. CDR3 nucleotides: TGCAGCGTTGGAGTCAGGGTATTAGTTGACCAGTACTTC. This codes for CSVGVRVLVDQYF.

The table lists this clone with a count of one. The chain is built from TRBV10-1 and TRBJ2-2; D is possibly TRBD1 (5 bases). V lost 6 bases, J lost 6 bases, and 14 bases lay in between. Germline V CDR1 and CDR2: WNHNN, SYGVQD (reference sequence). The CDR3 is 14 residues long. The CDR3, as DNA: TGCGCCAGCAGGGAAGGGGCAGGTGCCGGGGAGCTGTTTTTT. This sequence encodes CASREGAGAGELFF.

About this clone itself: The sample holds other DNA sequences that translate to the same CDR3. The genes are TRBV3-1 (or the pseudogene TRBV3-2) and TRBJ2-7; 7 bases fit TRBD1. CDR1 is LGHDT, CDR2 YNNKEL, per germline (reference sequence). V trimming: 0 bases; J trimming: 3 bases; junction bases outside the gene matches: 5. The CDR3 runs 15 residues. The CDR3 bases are TGTGCCAGCAGCCAAGATTTAGCAGGGGGCTACGAGCAGTACTTC. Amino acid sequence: CASSQDLAGGYEQYF.

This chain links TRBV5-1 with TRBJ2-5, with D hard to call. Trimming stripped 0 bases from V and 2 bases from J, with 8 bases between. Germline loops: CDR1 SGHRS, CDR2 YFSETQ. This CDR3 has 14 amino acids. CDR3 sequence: CASSLVRAQETQYF. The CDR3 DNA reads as TGCGCCAGCAGCTTGGTAAGAGCTCAAGAGACCCAGTACTTC.

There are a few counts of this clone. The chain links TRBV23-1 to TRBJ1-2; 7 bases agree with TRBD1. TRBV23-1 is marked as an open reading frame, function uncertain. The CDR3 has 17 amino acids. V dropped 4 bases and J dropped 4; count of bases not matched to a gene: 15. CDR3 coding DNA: TGCGCCAGCAGTCCCATACAAAGACAGGGCCCGATCTATGGCTACACCTTC. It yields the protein CASSPIQRQGPIYGYTF.

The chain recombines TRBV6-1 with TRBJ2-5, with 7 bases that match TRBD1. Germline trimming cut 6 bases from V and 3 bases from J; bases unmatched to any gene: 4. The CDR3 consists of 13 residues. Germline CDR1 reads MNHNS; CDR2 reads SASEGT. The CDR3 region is CASRTGTEETQYF. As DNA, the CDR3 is TGTGCCAGCAGAACCGGGACAGAAGAGACCCAGTACTTC.

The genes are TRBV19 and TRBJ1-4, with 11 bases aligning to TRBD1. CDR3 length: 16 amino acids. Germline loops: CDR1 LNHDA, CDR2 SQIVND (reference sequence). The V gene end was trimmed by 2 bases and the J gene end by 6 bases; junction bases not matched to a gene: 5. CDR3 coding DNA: TGTGCCAGTAGTATATTCCCGGGACAGGGGGATGAAAAACTGTTTTTT. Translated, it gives CASSIFPGQGDEKLFF.

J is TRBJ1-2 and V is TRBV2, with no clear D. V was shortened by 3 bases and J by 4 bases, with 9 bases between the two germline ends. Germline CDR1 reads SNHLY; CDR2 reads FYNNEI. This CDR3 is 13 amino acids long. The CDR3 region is CASSEGRSYGYTF. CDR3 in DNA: TGTGCCAGCAGTGAGGGCAGAAGCTATGGCTACACCTTC.

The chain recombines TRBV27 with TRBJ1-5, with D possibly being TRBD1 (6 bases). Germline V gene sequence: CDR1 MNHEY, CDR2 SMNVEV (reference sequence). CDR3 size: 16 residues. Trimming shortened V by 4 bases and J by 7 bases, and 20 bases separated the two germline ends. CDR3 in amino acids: CASSSKKDSRQQPQHF. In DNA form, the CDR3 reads TGTGCCAGCAGTTCCAAGAAGGACAGCCGCCAACAGCCCCAGCATTTT.

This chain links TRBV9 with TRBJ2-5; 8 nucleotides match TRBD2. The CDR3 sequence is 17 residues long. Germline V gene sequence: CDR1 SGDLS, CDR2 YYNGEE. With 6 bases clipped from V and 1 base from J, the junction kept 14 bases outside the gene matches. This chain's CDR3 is CASTRSGSGGAQETQYF. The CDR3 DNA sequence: TGTGCCAGCACCCGCAGTGGGAGCGGGGGAGCCCAAGAGACCCAGTACTTC.

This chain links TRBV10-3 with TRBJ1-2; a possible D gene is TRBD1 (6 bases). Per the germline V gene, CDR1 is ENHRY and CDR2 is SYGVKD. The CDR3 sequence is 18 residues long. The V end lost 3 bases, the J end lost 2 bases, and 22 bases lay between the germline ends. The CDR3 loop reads CAISEGGARPTVNYGYTF. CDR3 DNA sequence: TGTGCCATCAGTGAAGGGGGGGCCCGGCCTACCGTAAACTATGGCTACACCTTC.

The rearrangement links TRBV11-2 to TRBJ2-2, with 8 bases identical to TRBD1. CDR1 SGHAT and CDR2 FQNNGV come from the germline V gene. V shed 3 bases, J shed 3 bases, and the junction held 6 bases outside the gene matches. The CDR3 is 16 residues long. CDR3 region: CASSLIAGQDTGELFF. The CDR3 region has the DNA TGTGCCAGCAGCTTGATCGCGGGACAGGACACCGGGGAGCTGTTTTTT.

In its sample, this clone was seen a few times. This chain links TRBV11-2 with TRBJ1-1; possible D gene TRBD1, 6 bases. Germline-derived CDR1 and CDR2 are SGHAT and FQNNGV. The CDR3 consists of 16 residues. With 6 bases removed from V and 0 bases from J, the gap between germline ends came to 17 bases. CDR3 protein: CASSFPGHNMNTEAFF. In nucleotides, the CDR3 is TGTGCCAGCAGTTTTCCGGGACACAACATGAACACTGAAGCTTTCTTT.

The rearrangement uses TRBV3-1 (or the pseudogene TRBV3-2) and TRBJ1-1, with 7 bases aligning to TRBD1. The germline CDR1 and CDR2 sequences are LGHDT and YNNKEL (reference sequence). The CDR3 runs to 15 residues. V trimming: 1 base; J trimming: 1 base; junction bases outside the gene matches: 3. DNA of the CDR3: TGTGCCAGCAGCCAAGCCGGGACAGAGAACACTGAAGCTTTCTTT. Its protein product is CASSQAGTENTEAFF.

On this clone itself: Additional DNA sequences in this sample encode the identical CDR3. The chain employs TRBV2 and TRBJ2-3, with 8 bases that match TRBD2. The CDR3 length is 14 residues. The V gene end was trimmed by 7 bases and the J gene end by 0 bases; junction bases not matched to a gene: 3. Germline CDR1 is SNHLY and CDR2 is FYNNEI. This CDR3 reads CASTERGSTDTQYF. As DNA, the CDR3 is TGTGCCAGCACCGAGCGGGGGAGCACAGATACGCAGTATTTT.

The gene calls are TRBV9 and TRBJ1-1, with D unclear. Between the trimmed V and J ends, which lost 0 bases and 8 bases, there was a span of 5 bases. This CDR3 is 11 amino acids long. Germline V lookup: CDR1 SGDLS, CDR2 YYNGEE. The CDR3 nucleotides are TGTGCCAGCAGCGTAGCCACAGAAGCTTTCTTT. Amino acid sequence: CASSVATEAFF. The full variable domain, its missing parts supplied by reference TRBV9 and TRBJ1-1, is DSGVTQTPKHLITATGQRVTLRCSPRSGDLSVYWYQQSLDQGLQFLIQYYNGEERAKGNILERFSAQQFPDLHSELNLSSLELGDSALYFCASSVATEAFFGQGTRLTVV.

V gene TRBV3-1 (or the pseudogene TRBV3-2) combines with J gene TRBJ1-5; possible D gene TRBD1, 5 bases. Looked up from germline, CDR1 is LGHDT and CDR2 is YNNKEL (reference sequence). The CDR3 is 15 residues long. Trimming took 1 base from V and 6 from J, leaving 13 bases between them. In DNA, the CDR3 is TGTGCCAGCAGCCAAGTGGGGGGTACCGCTCAGCCCCAGCATTTT. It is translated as CASSQVGGTAQPQHF.